This T cell receptor (beta chain) was retrieved from a study of cytomegalovirus exposure and HLA in healthy donors. Overall study results and limits: The classifier reportedly diagnosed cytomegalovirus status with high specificity and sensitivity. The authors enumerated 150 to 200 TCR beta chains as linked to cytomegalovirus.

Germline values: CDR1 SGHTA, CDR2 FQGNSA. The CDR3 sequence is 15 residues long. With 6 bases clipped from V and 3 bases from J, the junction kept 7 bases outside the gene matches. For this clone: Its specificity is unknown.

PCR amplification relied on 60 Vbeta primers (plus 13 Jbeta primers). Assay: immunoSEQ multiplex PCR; the TCRdb copy retains only in-frame clones and omits some. Of 180,000 or so clones in the sample, around 80% were seen once. Sequencing was performed on PBMCs. The genes are TRBV7-2 and TRBJ2-7; 11 nucleotides line up with TRBD1. The TCR originated in a woman in her thirties in good health and CMV-seronegative. DNA for the CDR3: TGTGCCAGCAGTTGGGGGGGACAGGGGGTCTACGAGCAGTACTTC. Its translation is CASSWGGQGVYEQYF.